Below, 9 T cell receptor beta chains from the same sample are listed, as sequenced in a study of tumor-infiltrating lymphocytes in primary liver carcinoma. Co-extracted RNA and DNA came from approximately 20-30 mg of unsorted bulk tissue. TCR beta cDNA was reverse-transcribed from 400 to 500 ng of total RNA. The reaction used a constant-region primer and ProtoScript II reverse transcriptase. The TCR beta library was amplified through three nested multiplex PCR rounds in a modified ARM-PCR procedure. TRBV1-TRBV30 forward primers paired with a C-beta reverse primer drove the first two PCR rounds, ten to eleven cycles each. Each CDR3 protein gets one entry after TCRdb re-called the multiplex PCR reads with MiXCR. The sample shows about 37,000 distinct CDR3 sequences, roughly 75% of them seen only once. The sample consisted of tumor-adjacent normal liver tissue. The receptors come from a man aged 35-49 years with primary liver carcinoma and hepatitis B virus infection.

Details on this clonotype: The junction departs from germline at one end; a sequencing error may be responsible. V and J are TRBV10-2 and TRBJ2-3, with 7 bases that match TRBD2. The CDR3 is made up of 13 amino acids. CDR1 WSHSY and CDR2 SAAADI come from the germline V gene. The CDR3 DNA sequence: TGCCCCAGCAGTGATGGGACTACTAATCCGCAGTATTTT. It codes for CPSSDGTTNPQYF.

The table lists this clonotype with a few counts. CDR3 DNA: TGTGCCAGCAGTTACACGAGACTAGCGGGAGGGACGCAAGAGACCCAGTACTTC. As protein: CASSYTRLAGGTQETQYF. V gene TRBV6-5 combines with J gene TRBJ2-5; 14 bases agree with TRBD2. V shed 2 bases and J 2 bases; nucleotides not matched to a gene: 7. Germline CDR1 MNHEY, CDR2 SVGAGI. The CDR3 has 18 amino acids.

Points on this clonotype: The CDR3 end shows no conserved phenylalanine or tryptophan, and so a read error is likely. The chain employs TRBV28 and TRBJ2-4; unclear D gene. CDR1 and CDR2 (germline): MDHEN, SYDVKM. CDR3 length: 15 amino acids. V lost 6 bases to trimming and J lost 6 bases, with 18 bases between them. Written as DNA, the CDR3 is TGTGCCAGCAGCCTTCCCGGGTTGGCTAGAAACATTCAGTACTTG. It specifies CASSLPGLARNIQYL.

V is TRBV5-1 and J is TRBJ1-2, with a possible D match to TRBD1 (5 bases). The CDR3 loop spans 15 amino acids. Deletions cut 9 bases from V and 6 bases from J, with 24 bases between. Per germline, CDR1 SGHRS and CDR2 YFSETQ. CDR3 region: CAKSLERVTGDGYTF. CDR3 DNA: TGCGCCAAGAGCTTGGAGAGGGTCACGGGGGATGGCTACACCTTC.

This clonotype has only one observation. Lacking the conserved final phenylalanine or tryptophan, this CDR3 likely reflects a read error. The DNA is left out, because the CDR3 cannot be placed on it with certainty; the CDR3 is given as TCRdb lists it. V and J are TRBV6-1 and TRBJ2-1. The CDR3 length equals 13 residues, ends included. Looked up from germline, CDR1 is MNHNS and CDR2 is SASEGT. The CDR3 spells CAISDRGLKDPHV.

The CDR3 protein is CASSRSTGGLNTQYF. CDR3 nucleotides: TGTGCCAGCAGTCGCTCGACGGGAGGGTTGAATACGCAGTATTTT. The chain carries TRBV6-5 and TRBJ2-3; 8 nucleotides match TRBD2. Germline CDR1 MNHEY, CDR2 SVGAGI. The V and J ends lost 5 bases and 7 bases, in that order; junction bases with no gene match: 11. This CDR3 spans 15 amino acids.

The sample holds one count of this clonotype. At one boundary the junction diverges from the germline segment, which might be a read error. The chain carries TRBV6-1 and TRBJ2-7; possibly TRBD1 or TRBD2 for D (5 bases each). Germline V gene data show CDR1 as MNHNS and CDR2 as SASEGT. The CDR3 is 15 amino acids. The DNA for the CDR3 is TGTGCCAGCAGTGCTGGGACGGTGGGCTCCTACGAGCAGTATTTC. Translated: CASSAGTVGSYEQYF.

By frequency in the sample, this clonotype is medium-sized. CDR3 amino acids: CASSLLGQGYVLTF. In nucleotides, the CDR3 is TGTGCCAGCAGCCTACTGGGACAGGGTTACGTCCTGACTTTC. V gene TRBV6-2 or TRBV6-3 combines with J gene TRBJ2-6; TRBD1 aligns across 9 bases. Losses at the gene ends were 6 bases for V and 11 bases for J; bases not matched to a gene: 8. The germline V gene encodes CDR1 MNHEY and CDR2 SVGEGT. The CDR3 contains 14 residues.

This clonotype has only a few counts. This may be a read error, as it is one base from a much larger clone. V gene TRBV19 combines with J gene TRBJ1-5, with TRBD1 identical over 7 bases. The CDR3 totals 15 residues. V dropped 7 bases and J dropped 0; count of bases not matched to a gene: 6. Germline V lookup: CDR1 LNHDA, CDR2 SQIVND (reference sequence). The CDR3 DNA reads TGTGCCAGTAACATGGGGACAGTTAGCAATCAGCCCCAGCATTTT. It encodes CASNMGTVSNQPQHF.